The 18 T cell receptor beta chains in this list originate from one sample, sequenced in a study of CD8+ T cells in alopecia areata. Following RNA extraction, reverse transcription yielded cDNA that acted as the sequencing template. Assay: immunoSEQ multiplex PCR; the TCRdb copy retains only in-frame clones and omits some. The sample shows approximately 210,000 clones, roughly 66% of them seen only once. Noted treatment: oral pan-JAK inhibitor, 5-10 mg twice daily. The starting material was CD4+ T cells sorted from blood, obtained at week 24, from a patient treated with tofacitinib. Receptor source: a human donor with alopecia areata.

This chain links TRBV29-1 with TRBJ1-2; perhaps TRBD1 as D (5 bases). CDR3 length: 11 amino acids. V was trimmed by 5 bases and J by 6 bases, leaving 10 bases between them. The germline V gene has CDR1 SQVTM and CDR2 ANQGSEA. The CDR3 DNA reads TGCAGCGTTTCGGGGCCTAATGGCTACACCTTC. Its translation: CSVSGPNGYTF.

V usage is TRBV2 and J usage is TRBJ1-2; D unclear. The CDR3 contains 12 residues. Deletions cut 3 bases from V and 4 bases from J, with 6 bases between. Germline-derived CDR1 and CDR2 are SNHLY and FYNNEI. CDR3 in DNA: TGTGCCAGCAGTGACTCCCTCTATGGCTACACCTTC. This sequence encodes CASSDSLYGYTF.

V gene TRBV15 combines with J gene TRBJ1-1; perhaps TRBD1 as D (5 bases). The germline V gene encodes CDR1 LNHNV and CDR2 YYDKDF (reference sequence). V lost 0 bases, J lost 0 bases, and 11 bases lay in between. The CDR3 spans 16 residues. The CDR3 spells CATSRDGAGMNTEAFF. The CDR3 nucleotides are TGTGCCACCAGCAGAGATGGCGCAGGGATGAACACTGAAGCTTTCTTT.

The CDR3 protein is CASSLDRANYGYTF. CDR3 DNA sequence: TGCGCCAGCAGCTTGGACAGGGCCAACTATGGCTACACCTTC. The V call is TRBV5-1, the J call TRBJ1-2, with D tentatively TRBD1 (6 bases). The germline CDR1 and CDR2 sequences are SGHRS and YFSETQ. This CDR3 contains 14 residues. Trimming took off 0 bases at V and 2 bases at J, with 8 bases between the two ends.

This clone was counted between two and nine times. The chain combines TRBV7-2 with TRBJ1-2; TRBD1 matches at 9 bases. CDR3 length: 13 residues. Unmatched junction bases numbered 6, after V lost 7 bases and J lost 6 bases. CDR1 is SGHTA and CDR2 is FQGNSA in the germline V gene. The CDR3 is CASTPQGADGYTF. The CDR3 DNA sequence: TGTGCCAGCACCCCACAGGGGGCGGATGGCTACACCTTC.

The chain is built from TRBV9 and TRBJ2-3; perhaps TRBD2 as D (5 bases). Germline lookup yields CDR1 SGDLS and CDR2 YYNGEE. The V end was cut by 1 base, the J end by 0 bases, with 6 bases between. The CDR3 runs to 14 residues. The CDR3 bases are TGTGCCAGCAGCGTATCGGGGAGCACAGATACGCAGTATTTT. Translated: CASSVSGSTDTQYF.

This clone was detected only a few times. The chain joins TRBV11-2 to TRBJ2-3, with D perhaps TRBD2 (7 bases). The CDR3 covers 15 residues. The V gene's germline CDR1 is SGHAT and CDR2 FQNNGV. Trimming shortened V by 5 bases and J by 6 bases, and 18 bases separated the two germline ends. CDR3 residues: CASSPRRGAGDTQYF. The CDR3, as DNA: TGTGCCAGCAGCCCCCGCCGGGGGGCAGGGGATACGCAGTATTTT. Full variable domain (remainder filled in from reference TRBV11-2 and TRBJ2-3): EAGVAQSPRYKIIEKRQSVAFWCNPISGHATLYWYQQILGQGPKLLIQFQNNGVVDDSQLPKDRFSAERLKGVDSTLKIQPAKLEDSAVYLCASSPRRGAGDTQYFGPGTRLTVL.

This clone was recorded a few times. The rearrangement links TRBV30 to TRBJ2-6; the D gene is possibly TRBD1 (6 bases). V lost 2 bases, J lost 2 bases, and 7 bases lay in between. CDR1 and CDR2 from the germline V gene are GTSNPN and SVGIG (reference sequence). CDR3 length equals 14 residues. In DNA, the CDR3 is TGTGCCTGGAGTTGGACAGCTGGGGCCAACGTCCTGACTTTC. It specifies CAWSWTAGANVLTF.

The CDR3 nucleotides are TGCGCCAGCAGCTTATTCTTCGGGGGGAGCACAGATACGCAGTATTTT. Encoded protein: CASSLFFGGSTDTQYF. This rearrangement joins TRBV5-1 to TRBJ2-3, with TRBD2 identical over 7 bases. CDR1 SGHRS and CDR2 YFSETQ come from the germline V gene. After removal of 2 bases from V and 0 bases from J, the junction contained 6 bases not matched to a gene. This CDR3 region has 16 residues.

This clone was counted a few times. This chain connects TRBV6-6 to TRBJ2-3; D not certain. CDR1 and CDR2 from the germline V gene are MNHNY and SVGAGI (reference sequence). The CDR3 runs to 15 residues. Trimming removed 5 bases at V and 3 bases at J, with 15 bases between. CDR3: CASSTRLDITDTQYF. The CDR3 DNA follows: TGTGCCAGCAGTACCCGTCTAGATATTACAGATACGCAGTATTTT.

This chain connects TRBV29-1 to TRBJ1-1, with 7 bases lining up with TRBD1. Germline V gives CDR1 SQVTM, CDR2 ANQGSEA. This CDR3 has 12 amino acids. V was pared by 5 bases and J by 4 bases, with 4 bases of the junction left unmatched. The CDR3 loop reads CSVLTGPTEAFF. The CDR3, as DNA: TGCAGCGTTTTGACAGGGCCCACTGAAGCTTTCTTT.

The V and J genes are TRBV7-2 and TRBJ1-6, with 9 bases lining up with TRBD1. The CDR3 totals 14 residues. J was trimmed by 9 bases and V by 5 bases; bases with no gene match: 5. Per germline, CDR1 SGHTA and CDR2 FQGNSA. The CDR3 DNA follows: TGTGCCAGCAGCCTAGGACAGGGGCTTTCACCCCTCCACTTT. Protein sequence: CASSLGQGLSPLHF.

Only one count was recorded for this clone. The chain recombines TRBV30 with TRBJ1-2, with D maybe TRBD1 (6 bases). This CDR3 spans 15 amino acids. Trimming took off 0 bases at V and 7 bases at J, with 18 bases between the two ends. Germline V gene sequence: CDR1 GTSNPN, CDR2 SVGIG (reference sequence). The CDR3 spells CAWSVLVGGLSGYTF. The CDR3, as DNA: TGTGCCTGGAGTGTACTCGTCGGGGGCCTTTCTGGCTACACCTTC.

Here the CDR3 DNA reads TGCAGCGTTGAGTCCCCGCGTAGTCTCAATGAGCAGTTCTTC. It encodes CSVESPRSLNEQFF. The chain joins TRBV29-1 to TRBJ2-1, with no clear D. Germline V lookup: CDR1 SQVTM, CDR2 ANQGSEA. This CDR3 has 14 amino acids. Trimming shortened V by 3 bases and J by 6 bases, and 15 bases separated the two germline ends.

The chain recombines TRBV6-5 with TRBJ1-1; no reliable D call. The CDR3 is made up of 14 amino acids. Germline values: CDR1 MNHEY, CDR2 SVGAGI. With 0 bases removed from V and 0 bases from J, the gap between germline ends came to 5 bases. The CDR3 DNA is TGTGCCAGCAGTTACTCGGGCTTGAACACTGAAGCTTTCTTT. Translating gives CASSYSGLNTEAFF.

The chain couples TRBV29-1 to TRBJ2-7; D is possibly TRBD2 (6 bases). V gave up 3 bases and J gave up 6 bases, with 12 bases separating them. The CDR3 covers 12 residues. Germline CDR1 is SQVTM and CDR2 is ANQGSEA. The CDR3 DNA reads TGCAGCGTTGATGGAGGGGACGGCGAGCAGTACTTC. Translation: CSVDGGDGEQYF.

The chain is built from TRBV27 and TRBJ1-5, with D hard to call. The germline CDR1 and CDR2 sequences are MNHEY and SMNVEV (reference sequence). The CDR3 is 13 amino acids. Trimming shortened V by 3 bases and J by 6 bases, and 9 bases separated the two germline ends. For the CDR3, the DNA is TGTGCCAGCAGTTTGGCGGGATTTCAGCCCCAGCATTTT. Protein sequence: CASSLAGFQPQHF.

The CDR3 coding sequence is TGTGCCATCAGTGGACCGACAGGGAGACTTATGAACACTGAAGCTTTCTTT. Translation gives CAISGPTGRLMNTEAFF. This rearrangement joins TRBV10-3 to TRBJ1-1; TRBD1 matches 7 bases. J lost 0 bases, V lost 4 bases, and 11 bases had no gene match. Germline CDR1 ENHRY, CDR2 SYGVKD. CDR3 length: 17 amino acids.